A selection of T cell receptor beta chains follows, all from one sample in a study of OX40 agonist ivuxolimab in advanced cancers. Method: immunoSEQ multiplex PCR; TCRdb's copy keeps in-frame clones and lacks some. The table shows about 95,000 clones, with 70% to 90% occurring only once. This specimen was CD4+ or CD8+ T cells sorted from blood, taken in a trial of the OX40 agonist ivuxolimab. The receptors derive from an adult with an advanced solid tumor such as melanoma, head and neck, liver or kidney cancer. Both conserved end residues are trimmed from each CDR3. Fields, in order: V gene, J gene, CDR3 length, CDR3 protein.

V: TRBV30; J: TRBJ1-2; length: 13; CDR3: ASTRIQGVNYGYT
V: TRBV10-3; J: TRBJ2-1; length: 14; CDR3: AISEMASGTYNEQF
V: TRBV27; J: TRBJ2-7; length: 10; CDR3: ASKEAGDEQY
V: TRBV2; J: TRBJ2-7; length: 12; CDR3: ASRPGGGPYEQY
V: TRBV6-6; J: TRBJ2-7; length: 12; CDR3: AGRTSGKPYEQY
V: TRBV6-6; J: TRBJ2-1; length: 12; CDR3: ASSRTSGSHEQF
V: TRBV2; J: TRBJ2-3; length: 13; CDR3: ASTRVGVPTDTQY
V: TRBV6-5; J: TRBJ2-7; length: 11; CDR3: ASSGDSEGEQY
V: TRBV11-3; J: TRBJ2-1; length: 12; CDR3: ASSAWTGRNEQF
V: TRBV6-1; J: TRBJ2-1; length: 12; CDR3: ASSPPDRDNEQF
V: TRBV9; J: TRBJ2-3; length: 14; CDR3: ASSVVSSGETDTQY
V: TRBV4-1; J: TRBJ1-2; length: 13; CDR3: ASSQDRGFTYGYT
V: TRBV30; J: TRBJ2-6; length: 16; CDR3: AWSVDPWRGSGANVLT
V: TRBV4-1; J: TRBJ2-1; length: 16; CDR3: ASSQEFLAGAGDNEQF
V: TRBV11-3; J: TRBJ2-1; length: 16; CDR3: ASSIGVGSGEDYNEQF
V: TRBV5-4; J: TRBJ1-1; length: 11; CDR3: ASSLDRDSGAF
V: TRBV2; J: TRBJ1-5; length: 15; CDR3: ASSSMGVYVSNQPQH
V: TRBV6-5; J: TRBJ2-2; length: 12; CDR3: ASIISGATGELF
V: TRBV6-5; J: TRBJ2-7; length: 12; CDR3: ASRRDRGSHEQY
V: TRBV7-8; J: TRBJ2-7; length: 12; CDR3: ASSWGLANYEQY
V: TRBV5-1; J: TRBJ2-4; length: 16; CDR3: ASSLEVDRGIAKNIQY
V: TRBV7-2; J: TRBJ2-3; length: 12; CDR3: ASSLGLATDTQY
V: TRBV19; J: TRBJ1-5; length: 13; CDR3: ASSIGAGINQPQH
V: TRBV30; J: TRBJ2-7; length: 10; CDR3: AWRDISYEQY
V: TRBV6-1; J: TRBJ1-2; length: 13; CDR3: ASSDWDGTRHGYT
V: TRBV19; J: TRBJ1-1; length: 10; CDR3: ASTQGSTEAF
V: TRBV5-6; J: TRBJ1-1; length: 17; CDR3: ASSLVGSRFARGLPEAF
V: TRBV7-2; J: TRBJ1-4; length: 13; CDR3: ASSAFGGANEKLF
V: TRBV7-9; J: TRBJ2-2; length: 13; CDR3: ASRRLAGASGELF
V: TRBV9; J: TRBJ2-1; length: 12; CDR3: ASQTGTGVNEQF
V: TRBV28; J: TRBJ2-4; length: 13; CDR3: ASSYGTLAKNIQY
V: TRBV11-2; J: TRBJ1-2; length: 12; CDR3: ASSLIVGTYGYT
V: TRBV5-1; J: TRBJ1-3; length: 13; CDR3: ASSPQTDSGNTIY
V: TRBV6-1; J: TRBJ2-7; length: 12; CDR3: ASRDTGETYEQY
V: TRBV6-5; J: TRBJ1-4; length: 13; CDR3: ATSDRDVWNEKLF
V: TRBV6-4; J: TRBJ1-2; length: 10; CDR3: ASSGAPYGYT
V: TRBV10-1; J: TRBJ2-1; length: 12; CDR3: ASSESMGPDEQF
V: TRBV4-3; J: TRBJ1-2; length: 11; CDR3: ASSRVGGYGYT
V: TRBV19; J: TRBJ2-3; length: 11; CDR3: ATRQASTDTQY
V: TRBV29-1; J: TRBJ1-2; length: 9; CDR3: SVEGGNGYT
V: TRBV9; J: TRBJ1-4; length: 12; CDR3: ASSEQGANEKLF
V: TRBV5-6; J: TRBJ1-4; length: 12; CDR3: ASSSQGAGEKLF
V: TRBV6-5; J: TRBJ1-2; length: 9; CDR3: AIGPPHGYT
V: TRBV11-3; J: TRBJ2-1; length: 12; CDR3: ASSSLEVRFEQF
V: TRBV5-4; J: TRBJ2-3; length: 13; CDR3: ASSFPAGVTDTQY
V: TRBV10-3; J: TRBJ2-7; length: 12; CDR3: AIGAGPPRYEQY
V: TRBV6-5; J: TRBJ1-5; length: 11; CDR3: ASRVRTDQPQH
V: TRBV4-1; J: TRBJ1-2; length: 13; CDR3: ASSQDRQTTYGYT
V: TRBV10-3; J: TRBJ2-7; length: 13; CDR3: AISEGLAGSYEQY